Detailed here is one T cell receptor (beta chain). Its target is unknown. This sample is drawn from a study of CXCR3-negative and CXCR3-positive naive CD8 T cells. Whole-study findings and limits: Comparably high diversity marked both naive subsets, whereas memory CD8+ cells had much lower diversity. Both naive subsets, CXCR3-negative and CXCR3-positive, displayed similar TRBV-TRBJ usage, unlike memory cells.

The authors prepared UMI-labeled TRB cDNA libraries by 5' RACE. TCRdb reprocessed the 5' RACE reads, keeping one entry per CDR3 protein, no DNA. Recorded for this sample: 65,000 to 75,000 distinct CDR3 sequences. This CDR3 has 13 residues. Per the germline V gene, CDR1 is WSHSY and CDR2 is SAAADI. Naive CD8+ T cells showed CD45RO-CCR7+CD27+CD95-. The sample taken for sequencing was naive CXCR3- CD8+ T cells from blood. Subset noted: CD45RO-CCR7+CD27+CD95- naive CD8+ T cells lacking CXCR3 (TNR3-). This sequence originates from a human donor in good health. Some clones in this sample may be carry-over from other donors' samples. The chain employs TRBV10-2 and TRBJ1-1; the TCRdb call, TRBD1, lacks DNA for checking. The CDR3 loop is CASTQGRNTEAFF.